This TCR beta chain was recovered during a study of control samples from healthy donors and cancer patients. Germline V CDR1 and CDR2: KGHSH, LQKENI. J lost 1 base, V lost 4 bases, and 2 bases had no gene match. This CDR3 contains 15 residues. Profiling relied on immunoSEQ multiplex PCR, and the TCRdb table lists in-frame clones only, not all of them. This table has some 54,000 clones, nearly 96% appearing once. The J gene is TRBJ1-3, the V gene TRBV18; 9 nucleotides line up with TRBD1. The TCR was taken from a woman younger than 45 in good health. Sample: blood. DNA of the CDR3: TGTGCCAGCTCACTGGGGACAGGGTCTGGAAACACCATATATTTT. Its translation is CASSLGTGSGNTIYF. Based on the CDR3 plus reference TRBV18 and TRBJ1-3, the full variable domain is NAGVMQNPRHLVRRRGQEARLRCSPMKGHSHVYWYRQLPEEGLKFMVYLQKENIIDESGMPKERFSAEFPKEGPSILRIQQVVRGDSAAYFCASSLGTGSGNTIYFGEGSWLTVV.